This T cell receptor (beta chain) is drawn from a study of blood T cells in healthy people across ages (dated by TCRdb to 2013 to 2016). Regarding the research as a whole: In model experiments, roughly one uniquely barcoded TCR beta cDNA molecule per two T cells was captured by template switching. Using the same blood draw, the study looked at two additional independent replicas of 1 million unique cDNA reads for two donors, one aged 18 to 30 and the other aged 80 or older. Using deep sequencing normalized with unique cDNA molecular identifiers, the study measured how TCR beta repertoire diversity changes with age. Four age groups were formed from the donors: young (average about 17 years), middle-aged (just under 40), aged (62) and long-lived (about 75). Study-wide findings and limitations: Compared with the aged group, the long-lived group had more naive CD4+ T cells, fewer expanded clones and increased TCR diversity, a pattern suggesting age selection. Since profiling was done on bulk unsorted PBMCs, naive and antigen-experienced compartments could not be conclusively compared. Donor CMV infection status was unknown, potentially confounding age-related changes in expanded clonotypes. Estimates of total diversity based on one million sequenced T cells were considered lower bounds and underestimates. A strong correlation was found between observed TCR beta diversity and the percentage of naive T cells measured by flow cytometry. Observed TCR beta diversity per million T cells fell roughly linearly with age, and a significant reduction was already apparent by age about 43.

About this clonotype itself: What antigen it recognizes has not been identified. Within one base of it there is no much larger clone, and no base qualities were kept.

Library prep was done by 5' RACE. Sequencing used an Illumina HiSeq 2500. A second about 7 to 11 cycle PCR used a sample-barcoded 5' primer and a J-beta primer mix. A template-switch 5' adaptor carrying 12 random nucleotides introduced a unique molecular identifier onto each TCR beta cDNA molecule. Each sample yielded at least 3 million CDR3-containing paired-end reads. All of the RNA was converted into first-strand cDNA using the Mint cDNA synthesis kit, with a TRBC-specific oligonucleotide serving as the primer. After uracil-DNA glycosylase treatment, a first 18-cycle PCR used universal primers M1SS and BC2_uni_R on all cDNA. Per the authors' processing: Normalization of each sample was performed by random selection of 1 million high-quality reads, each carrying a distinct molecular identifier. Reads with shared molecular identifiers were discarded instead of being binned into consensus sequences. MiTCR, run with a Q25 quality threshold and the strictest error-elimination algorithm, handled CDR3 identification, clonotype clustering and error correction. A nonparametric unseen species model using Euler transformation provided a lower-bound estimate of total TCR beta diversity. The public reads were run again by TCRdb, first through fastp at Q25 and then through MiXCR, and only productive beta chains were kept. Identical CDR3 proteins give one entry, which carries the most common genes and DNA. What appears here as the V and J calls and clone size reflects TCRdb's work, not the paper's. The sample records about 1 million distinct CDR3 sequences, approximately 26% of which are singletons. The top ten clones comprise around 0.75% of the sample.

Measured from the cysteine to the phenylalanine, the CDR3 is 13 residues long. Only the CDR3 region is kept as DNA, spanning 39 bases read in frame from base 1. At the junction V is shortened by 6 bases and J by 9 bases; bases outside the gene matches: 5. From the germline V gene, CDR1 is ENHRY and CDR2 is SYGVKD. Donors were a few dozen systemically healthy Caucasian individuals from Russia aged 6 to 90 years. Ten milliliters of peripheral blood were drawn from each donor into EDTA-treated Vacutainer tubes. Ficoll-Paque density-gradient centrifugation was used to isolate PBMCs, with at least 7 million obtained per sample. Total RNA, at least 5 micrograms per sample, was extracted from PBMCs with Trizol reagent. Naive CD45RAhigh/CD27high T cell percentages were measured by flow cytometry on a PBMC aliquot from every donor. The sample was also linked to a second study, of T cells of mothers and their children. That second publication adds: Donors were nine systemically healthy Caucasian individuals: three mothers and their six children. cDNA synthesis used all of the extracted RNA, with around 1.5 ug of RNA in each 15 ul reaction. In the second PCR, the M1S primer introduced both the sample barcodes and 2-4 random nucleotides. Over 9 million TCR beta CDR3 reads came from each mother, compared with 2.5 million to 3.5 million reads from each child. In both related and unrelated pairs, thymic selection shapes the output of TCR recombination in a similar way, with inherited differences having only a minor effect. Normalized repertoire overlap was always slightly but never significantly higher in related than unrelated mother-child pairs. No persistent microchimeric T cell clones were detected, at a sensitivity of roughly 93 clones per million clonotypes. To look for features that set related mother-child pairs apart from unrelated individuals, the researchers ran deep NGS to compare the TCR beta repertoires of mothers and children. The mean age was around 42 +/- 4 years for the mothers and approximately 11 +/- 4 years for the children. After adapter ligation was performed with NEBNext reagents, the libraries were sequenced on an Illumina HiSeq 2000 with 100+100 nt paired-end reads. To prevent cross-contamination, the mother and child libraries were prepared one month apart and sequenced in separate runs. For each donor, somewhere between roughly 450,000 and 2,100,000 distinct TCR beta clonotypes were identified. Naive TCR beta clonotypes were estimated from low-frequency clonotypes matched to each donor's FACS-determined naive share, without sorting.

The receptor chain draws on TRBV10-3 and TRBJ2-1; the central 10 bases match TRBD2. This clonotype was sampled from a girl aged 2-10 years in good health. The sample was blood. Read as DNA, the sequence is TGTGCCATCAGGGCCCCTAGCGGGAGTGAGCAGTTCTTC. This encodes CAIRAPSGSEQFF.